The T cell receptor (beta chain) under discussion was sequenced for a study of shared clonotypes between healthy human individuals. On the study more broadly: Aged between 18 and 49, the donors were a couple of women and a few men.

Every one of the donors was a Caucasian adult that lived in Nashville, Tennessee. The trim removed 3 bases at V and 1 base at J, leaving 7 bases unmatched. The CDR3 totals 16 residues. Germline lookup yields CDR1 MGHRA and CDR2 YSYEKL. This clone has just a few counts. Only in-frame clones appear in the TCRdb table, and some are missing; sequencing was by immunoSEQ multiplex PCR. This sample has roughly 700,000 clones, with approximately 79% found just once. The clonotype comes from a woman between 25 and 40 years old in good health. The rearrangement uses TRBV4-1 and TRBJ2-7; 9 bases align to TRBD2. The sample comprised memory CD4+ T cells sorted from blood. Specified subset: CD45RA-negative fraction. CDR3 protein: CASSHPRTSASYEQYF. The CDR3 coding sequence is TGCGCCAGCAGCCACCCGAGGACTAGCGCTTCCTACGAGCAGTACTTC.